Listed below are T cell receptor beta chains from one sample, sequenced in a study of blood T cell repertoires in COVID-19. TCRdb's table, derived via immunoSEQ multiplex PCR, lists solely in-frame clones and lacks some. The sample lists about 120,000 clones, 90% occurring once. Material for sequencing was peripheral blood. All receptors come from a man over 45 with active COVID-19. Both conserved end residues are part of each CDR3. Each record gives: J gene, D gene, V gene, clone size, CDR3 DNA, CDR3 protein. The D gene is left open where the match is weak. Part of the rows lack a size; the others show once, few, many or a class for expanded clones.

TRBJ2-5 | TRBD1 | TRBV5-1 | NA | TGCGCCAGCAGCTTGGGAGACAGGGGAGAGACCCAGTACTTC | CASSLGDRGETQYF
TRBJ1-3 | NA | TRBV6-6 | NA | TGTGCCACCAACGGGGGGAGTTGGAACACCATATATTTT | CATNGGSWNTIYF
TRBJ2-6 | NA | TRBV3-1/TRBV3-2 | NA | TGTGCCAGCAGCCGGCCGGGGGCTGGGGCCAACGTCCTGACTTTC | CASSRPGAGANVLTF
TRBJ2-5 | TRBD1 | TRBV5-4 | NA | TGTGCCAGCAGCTTGGCGGGACAGGGTAGGACCCAGTACTTC | CASSLAGQGRTQYF
TRBJ1-1 | NA | TRBV5-5 | NA | TGTGCCAGCAGCTGGAGGACTGAAGCTTTCTTT | CASSWRTEAFF
TRBJ1-2 | NA | TRBV7-2 | NA | TGTGCCAGCAGCCTACAGGGAGACTATGGCTACACCTTC | CASSLQGDYGYTF
TRBJ1-2 | NA | TRBV29-1 | few | TGCAGCGTTATTGGGGGCGGCAGTAACACCTTC | CSVIGGGSNTF
TRBJ1-1 | NA | TRBV6-5 | NA | TGTGCCAGCATGACCCCGGGGGGCACTGAAGCTTTCTTT | CASMTPGGTEAFF
TRBJ2-1 | NA | TRBV5-1 | NA | TGCGCCAGCAGCTTGCAGTGGGGGCTACGACGCAATGAGCAGTTCTTC | CASSLQWGLRRNEQFF
TRBJ1-1 | TRBD1 | TRBV18 | NA | TGTGCCAGCTCACCACGACAGGGTCGCACTGAAGCTTTCTTT | CASSPRQGRTEAFF
TRBJ2-3 | NA | TRBV5-1 | NA | TGCGCCAGCAGCGCTCGGACACAGGCGTTTAGCACAGATACGCAGTATTTT | CASSARTQAFSTDTQYF
TRBJ1-4 | NA | TRBV2 | NA | TGTGCCAGCAAAGTGCCCAGCGCAACTAATGAAAAACTGTTTTTT | CASKVPSATNEKLFF
TRBJ2-5 | NA | TRBV14 | NA | TGTGCCAGCAGCCCAATACTAGGGGGACAAGAGACCCAGTACTTC | CASSPILGGQETQYF
TRBJ2-7 | TRBD2 | TRBV18 | NA | TGTGCCAGCTCACCACCGGCTCTAGCGGGGGGGCCGGCCATCGAGCAGTACTTC | CASSPPALAGGPAIEQYF
TRBJ2-3 | TRBD2 | TRBV4-1 | NA | TGCGCCAGCAGCCAAGGCCAAAGCGGGAGATGGGATACGCAGTATTTT | CASSQGQSGRWDTQYF
TRBJ1-1 | TRBD1 | TRBV18 | once | TGTGCCAGCTCACCCAACAGTATCTGGACAGGAGGAAGGGGTGCTTTCTTT | CASSPNSIWTGGRGAFF
TRBJ1-4 | NA | TRBV5-5 | NA | TGTGCCAGCAGCTTCGGGGAAACCCTTAATGAAAAACTGTTTTTT | CASSFGETLNEKLFF
TRBJ2-1 | TRBD2 | TRBV6-5 | NA | TGTGCCAGCAAATTATCTGGCGGGAGAAACAATGAGCAGTTCTTC | CASKLSGGRNNEQFF
TRBJ2-4 | TRBD1 | TRBV9 | NA | TGTGCCAGCAGCGTAGGGGACAGTGAAGCCAAAAACATTCAGTACTTC | CASSVGDSEAKNIQYF
TRBJ1-2 | NA | TRBV25-1 | NA | TGTGCCAGCAGTGATGCAGGAACTAACTATGGCTACACCTTC | CASSDAGTNYGYTF
TRBJ2-5 | TRBD2 | TRBV3-1/TRBV3-2 | NA | TGTGCCAGCAGCCCCAGGACTAGCGGGAGCCGTCAGACCCAGTACTTC | CASSPRTSGSRQTQYF
TRBJ1-5 | TRBD1 | TRBV6-6 | NA | TGTGCCAGCCTTGGACAGGGGGCGAATCAGCCCCAGCATTTT | CASLGQGANQPQHF
TRBJ2-2 | TRBD2 | TRBV6-5 | NA | TGTGCCAGCAGTTACTCGAGGGGAGGGTTTAGCGGGGAGCTGTTTTTT | CASSYSRGGFSGELFF
TRBJ2-1 | NA | TRBV7-2 | NA | TGTGCCAGCAGCCCCCGCGGGATAAGTTACAATGAGCAGTTCTTC | CASSPRGISYNEQFF
TRBJ2-1 | TRBD1 | TRBV18 | NA | TGTGCCAGCTCACCCGGGACAGGCAGCAATGAGCAGTTCTTC | CASSPGTGSNEQFF
TRBJ1-2 | NA | TRBV29-1 | NA | TGCAGCGTTGAACCTAACCCGAGGACAGAACTTGCTAACTATGGCTACACCTTC | CSVEPNPRTELANYGYTF
TRBJ2-2 | TRBD1 | TRBV7-6 | NA | TGTGCCAGCAGCTTAGGGTCAGGGGGAACCGGGGAGCTGTTTTTT | CASSLGSGGTGELFF
TRBJ2-7 | NA | TRBV2 | NA | TGTGCCAGCAGTGTGGTGAGGGATAACGAGCAGTACTTC | CASSVVRDNEQYF
TRBJ2-1 | NA | TRBV6-2/TRBV6-3 | NA | TGTGCCAGCAGTTTACAGGTAGACAATGAGCAGTTCTTC | CASSLQVDNEQFF
TRBJ1-2 | TRBD1 | TRBV29-1 | NA | TGCAGCGCCAAGCCGGTGACAGGGGTATTGAATGGCTACACCTTC | CSAKPVTGVLNGYTF
TRBJ2-6 | NA | TRBV15 | few | TGTGCCACCAGCCCGCAGACATCTGGGGCCAACGTCCTGACTTTC | CATSPQTSGANVLTF
TRBJ2-3 | NA | TRBV5-1 | NA | TGCGCCAGCAGCGGCGGGGTTAGCACAGATACGCAGTATTTT | CASSGGVSTDTQYF
TRBJ1-1 | NA | TRBV19 | few | TGTGCCAGTAGTATGAGGAGACTGCCGACCACTGAAGCTTTCTTT | CASSMRRLPTTEAFF
TRBJ2-1 | NA | TRBV7-6 | NA | TGTGCCAGCAGCGCCATTGGGGCCCGAATAAATGAGCAGTTCTTC | CASSAIGARINEQFF
TRBJ2-7 | TRBD1 | TRBV7-8 | NA | TGTGCCAGCAGCTTAGGGACAGGGGTAGACTACGAGCAGTACTTC | CASSLGTGVDYEQYF
TRBJ2-1 | NA | TRBV11-2 | NA | NA | CASSSRQGDFGNEQFF
TRBJ1-4 | NA | TRBV12-3/TRBV12-4 | NA | TGTGCCAGCAGTTCCACACAGGGTCAAAAACTGTTTTTT | CASSSTQGQKLFF
TRBJ2-1 | NA | TRBV5-1 | NA | TGCGCCAGCAGCTTGGCTTTGACAGCGAGCTCCTTCCTTGAGCAGTTCTTC | CASSLALTASSFLEQFF
TRBJ2-3 | NA | TRBV7-2 | NA | TGTGCCAGCAGCTTAGTAGCGGCCACAGATACGCAGTATTTT | CASSLVAATDTQYF
TRBJ2-5 | NA | TRBV5-1 | NA | TGCGCCAGCAGCTCGGGAACGATCCAAGAGACCCAGTACTTC | CASSSGTIQETQYF
TRBJ2-1 | TRBD1 | TRBV27 | NA | TGTGCCAGCAGCCCGGGACAGAACTACAATGAGCAGTTCTTC | CASSPGQNYNEQFF
TRBJ1-2 | NA | TRBV29-1 | NA | TGCAGCGTTGCGACAGGAACTAACTATGGCTACACCTTC | CSVATGTNYGYTF